This passage covers 31 T cell receptor beta chains from one sample sequenced in a study of human T cells and chemical hapten exposure. TCRdb recomputed calls from the RACE reads with MiXCR, one row per CDR3 protein. The data hold 350,000 to 400,000 distinct CDR3 sequences, with roughly 5.3% observed a single time. This sample's time point: pre-sensitization, week 0. Treatment: therapeutic diphenylcyclopropenone sensitization with weekly scalp DPC. The material was whole blood, obtained in connection with sensitization to the hapten diphenylcyclopropenone (DPC). Source of these receptors: a woman aged 45 to 65 with alopecia areata. Some clones in this sample may be carry-over from other donors' samples.

This clonotype was observed a handful of times. This CDR3 is CASTLGSGLTEQYF. The CDR3 DNA follows: TGTGCCAGCACCCTTGGTAGCGGTCTCACCGAGCAGTACTTC. This rearrangement joins TRBV12-3 or TRBV12-4 to TRBJ2-7; D possibly corresponds to TRBD2 (6 bases). V was clipped by 7 bases and J by 6 bases, with 19 bases between them. There are 14 residues in the CDR3.

This clonotype has just a few counts. The rearrangement links TRBV20-1 to TRBJ2-1; a possible D gene is TRBD2 (6 bases). Trimming removed 6 bases at V and 5 bases at J, with 14 bases between. The CDR3 is 13 residues long. Germline V gives CDR1 DFQATT, CDR2 SNEGSKA (reference sequence). The CDR3 reads CSARTGLDNEQFF. The CDR3 bases are TGCAGTGCCCGAACGGGACTTGACAATGAGCAGTTCTTC.

This clonotype has a handful of counts. The CDR3 nucleotides are TGTGCCAGCTCTCAGACCCCAGGGGGTCGCACTGAAGCTTTCTTT. Residues: CASSQTPGGRTEAFF. The chain joins TRBV18 to TRBJ1-1; 7 bases are a match to TRBD1. Germline CDR1 and CDR2: KGHSH and LQKENI. J lost 4 bases, V lost 6 bases, and 11 bases had no gene match. The CDR3 has 15 residues. Together with reference TRBV18 and TRBJ1-1, the CDR3 gives the full variable domain: NAGVMQNPRHLVRRRGQEARLRCSPMKGHSHVYWYRQLPEEGLKFMVYLQKENIIDESGMPKERFSAEFPKEGPSILRIQQVVRGDSAAYFCASSQTPGGRTEAFFGQGTRLTVV.

This clonotype was picked up many times. The V gene is TRBV6-5, the J gene TRBJ2-5; D might be TRBD1 (6 bases). This CDR3 spans 14 amino acids. The V gene lost 2 bases and the J gene lost 3 bases, with 10 bases spanning the gap. Germline V lookup: CDR1 MNHEY, CDR2 SVGAGI. CDR3 in amino acids: CASSYPWTEETQYF. The CDR3 nucleotides read TGTGCCAGCAGTTACCCCTGGACAGAAGAGACCCAGTACTTC.

This clonotype was counted many times. The chain has TRBV18 and TRBJ2-3; D not certain. The CDR3 loop spans 15 amino acids. Germline-derived CDR1 and CDR2 are KGHSH and LQKENI. The V end lost 7 bases, the J end lost 0 bases, and 14 bases lay between the germline ends. The DNA for the CDR3 is TGTGCCAGCTGTCACACTGGTCCTAGCACAGATACGCAGTATTTT. Protein product: CASCHTGPSTDTQYF.

This clonotype was picked up many times. V gene TRBV7-9 combines with J gene TRBJ2-7; D unresolved. Germline CDR1 reads SEHNR; CDR2 reads FQNEAQ (reference sequence). This CDR3 region has 11 residues. Trimming took 3 bases from V and 6 from J, leaving 6 bases between them. The CDR3 sequence: CASSFGIEQYF. CDR3 in DNA: TGTGCCAGCAGCTTTGGGATCGAGCAGTACTTC.

About this clonotype itself: One junction end does not reproduce the germline sequence, and a read error may be involved. V is TRBV10-2 and J is TRBJ2-7, with 9 bases that match TRBD1. There are 12 residues in the CDR3. Germline CDR1 is WSHSY and CDR2 is SAAADI. CDR3 in DNA: TGCGCCAGCAGTGAGACGAGGACAGGGGCAGACTTC. This encodes CASSETRTGADF.

The chain is built from TRBV6-5 and TRBJ2-4; the D gene is possibly TRBD1 (6 bases). V gave up 2 bases and J gave up 0 bases, with 8 bases separating them. CDR1 and CDR2 (germline): MNHEY, SVGAGI. The CDR3 has 15 residues. The CDR3 loop reads CASSYETGAKNIQYF. As DNA, the CDR3 is TGTGCCAGCAGTTACGAGACAGGAGCCAAAAACATTCAGTACTTC.

The genes are TRBV7-2 and TRBJ2-5; TRBD1 aligns across 8 bases. The CDR3 is 14 amino acids. The J segment lost 5 bases and the V segment lost 5 bases, leaving 7 bases of the junction unmatched. Germline V gives CDR1 SGHTA, CDR2 FQGNSA. The CDR3 spells CASSAQGAWETQYF. CDR3 sequence (DNA): TGTGCCAGCAGCGCCCAGGGGGCGTGGGAGACCCAGTACTTC.

This clonotype was detected ten times or more. The chain couples TRBV7-8 to TRBJ2-7; TRBD1 or TRBD2 may be the D gene (5 bases each). The CDR3 extends over 14 amino acids. V lost 3 bases and J 5 bases, leaving 14 bases between the germline ends. Germline assignment: CDR1 SGHVS and CDR2 FQNEAQ. DNA of the CDR3: TGTGCCAGCAGCTTGGGGAGTGGGACCCACGAGCAGTACTTC. It encodes CASSLGSGTHEQYF.

This clonotype has a handful of counts. J is TRBJ2-7 and V is TRBV12-3 or TRBV12-4; perhaps TRBD1 as D (7 bases). V was pared by 4 bases and J by 2 bases, with 15 bases between. The length of the CDR3 is 15 residues. CDR3 bases: TGTGCCAGCAGTTCCCTCGGAGGGGGCGCCTACGAGCAGTACTTC. Protein sequence: CASSSLGGGAYEQYF.

This clonotype was recorded at least ten times. The chain couples TRBV24-1 to TRBJ2-1; unclear D gene. Deletions cut 3 bases from V and 12 bases from J, with 8 bases between. The CDR3 loop spans 11 amino acids. Germline loops: CDR1 KGHDR, CDR2 SFDVKD. Here the CDR3 DNA reads TGTGCCACCAGTGATGCGGCAGGGCAGTTCTTC. It encodes CATSDAAGQFF.

This clonotype has ten or more counts. J is TRBJ2-3 and V is TRBV4-2; no reliable D call. Germline V gene sequence: CDR1 LGHNA, CDR2 YNFKEQ. With 0 bases removed from V and 0 bases from J, the gap between germline ends came to 10 bases. The length of the CDR3 is 16 residues. This CDR3 reads CASSQEPSSSTDTQYF. CDR3 DNA: TGTGCCAGCAGCCAAGAACCTTCTTCCAGCACAGATACGCAGTATTTT.

This clonotype came up a few times. The rearrangement uses TRBV6-1 and TRBJ1-5, with D perhaps matching TRBD1 (6 bases). This CDR3 region has 15 residues. Germline V gives CDR1 MNHNS, CDR2 SASEGT. V was cut by 2 bases and J by 0 bases, with 8 bases left in between. CDR3 coding DNA: TGTGCCAGCAGTGAAACAGGGTATAGCAATCAGCCCCAGCATTTT. Translated: CASSETGYSNQPQHF.

The CDR3 loop reads CASGTGGNEQFF. The CDR3 DNA reads as TGCGCCAGCGGGACGGGAGGGAATGAGCAGTTCTTC. The gene calls are TRBV5-1 and TRBJ2-1, with 8 bases lining up with TRBD2. V gave up 7 bases and J gave up 7 bases; unmatched junction bases: 4. Germline V CDR1 and CDR2: SGHRS, YFSETQ. The CDR3 length is 12 residues. Combining the CDR3 with reference TRBV5-1 and TRBJ2-1 gives the whole variable domain KAGVTQTPRYLIKTRGQQVTLSCSPISGHRSVSWYQQTPGQGLQFLFEYFSETQRNKGNFPGRFSGRQFSNSRSEMNVSTLELGDSALYLCASGTGGNEQFFGPGTRLTVL.

This clonotype appeared many times. The CDR3 loop is CASSPPGQDGANVLTF. CDR3 in DNA: TGTGCCAGCAGCCCCCCGGGACAGGATGGGGCCAACGTCCTGACTTTC. V is TRBV7-2 and J is TRBJ2-6, with 8 bases that match TRBD1. This CDR3 contains 16 residues. V lost 5 bases and J lost 3; bases outside the gene matches: 6. Germline CDR1 is SGHTA and CDR2 is FQGNSA. The full variable domain, with the rest looked up from reference TRBV7-2 and TRBJ2-6, is GAGVSQSPSNKVTEKGKDVELRCDPISGHTALYWYRQSLGQGLEFLIYFQGNSAPDKSGLPSDRFSAERTGGSVSTLTIQRTQQEDSAVYLCASSPPGQDGANVLTFGAGSRLTVL.

There are many counts of this clonotype. The chain joins TRBV10-3 to TRBJ2-6; 7 bases match TRBD1. Germline assignment: CDR1 ENHRY and CDR2 SYGVKD. The CDR3 runs to 16 residues. J was trimmed by 4 bases and V by 0 bases; bases with no gene match: 3. The CDR3 sequence is CAISESTGIGANVLTF. CDR3 sequence (DNA): TGTGCCATCAGTGAGTCGACAGGGATAGGGGCCAACGTCCTGACTTTC.

This chain links TRBV10-3 with TRBJ1-1; no clear D. The CDR3 is 13 amino acids. Germline V gene lookup returns CDR1 ENHRY and CDR2 SYGVKD. Trimming removed 3 bases at V and 3 bases at J, with 8 bases between. The CDR3 nucleotides read TGTGCCATCAGTGATCCCAAGGACACTGAAGCTTTCTTT. Amino acids: CAISDPKDTEAFF.

The chain recombines TRBV5-5 with TRBJ2-3; D gene uncertain. Germline V gives CDR1 SGHKS, CDR2 YYEKEE (reference sequence). CDR3 length: 14 amino acids. V lost 4 bases, J lost 6 bases, and 15 bases lay in between. The CDR3 nucleotides are TGTGCCAGCAGCCTGGGAATAGTTTGGGATACGCAGTATTTT. Translating gives CASSLGIVWDTQYF.

At least ten counts were recorded for this clonotype. The chain links TRBV27 to TRBJ2-7, with TRBD2 matching over 8 bases. Trimming cost V 5 bases and J 2 bases; bases outside gene matches: 8. The CDR3 has 15 amino acids. Germline V gene data show CDR1 as MNHEY and CDR2 as SMNVEV (reference sequence). CDR3 loop: CASSPGSGRTYEQYF. The CDR3 DNA is TGTGCCAGCAGTCCAGGCAGCGGGAGAACCTACGAGCAGTACTTC.

This clonotype was seen ten or more times. The chain joins TRBV7-6 to TRBJ1-3, with 8 bases aligning to TRBD1. This CDR3 spans 17 amino acids. Trimming took 5 bases from V and 4 from J; bases not matched to a gene: 13. Germline CDR1 is SGHVS and CDR2 is FNYEAQ. CDR3 nucleotide sequence: TGTGCCAGCAGCCCGCTGACAGGGGCAGGTTCGGGAAACACCATATATTTT. It encodes CASSPLTGAGSGNTIYF.

This clonotype was detected many times. The genes are TRBV28 and TRBJ2-5; D is uncertain. V was pared by 5 bases and J by 10 bases, with 14 bases between. The CDR3 consists of 12 residues. Germline V lookup: CDR1 MDHEN, CDR2 SYDVKM. The CDR3 DNA is TGTGCCAGCAGTACTCCCCATGTGATCCAGTACTTC. Its protein is CASSTPHVIQYF.

Note on this clonotype: A much larger clone sits a single nucleotide away, making a read error possible. The J gene is TRBJ2-3, the V gene TRBV7-9; 8 bases fit TRBD2. Germline trimming cut 3 bases from V and 6 bases from J; bases unmatched to any gene: 8. The CDR3 sequence is 15 residues long. Germline V gene sequence: CDR1 SEHNR, CDR2 FQNEAQ (reference sequence). The CDR3 bases are TGTGCCAGCAGCTTTACTACGGGAGGGGAGGATACGCAGTATTTT. Its protein product is CASSFTTGGEDTQYF.

In this sample, this clonotype turned up many times. The rearrangement joins TRBV20-1 to TRBJ2-1; 8 nucleotides align to TRBD1. The ends lost 5 bases at V and 2 bases at J; junction bases unmatched: 8. Germline-derived CDR1 and CDR2 are DFQATT and SNEGSKA (reference sequence). This CDR3 region has 15 residues. In DNA form, the CDR3 reads TGCAGTGCTTCCCTGGACAGGGACCCCTACAATGAGCAGTTCTTC. Protein sequence: CSASLDRDPYNEQFF.

This clonotype appeared a few times. The rearrangement uses TRBV5-1 and TRBJ2-2, with D hard to call. CDR3 length equals 15 residues. Germline V gene data show CDR1 as SGHRS and CDR2 as YFSETQ. Trimming left V 4 bases short and J 3 bases short, with 13 bases between. The CDR3 here is CASSGRLGDTGELFF. The CDR3 nucleotides read TGCGCCAGCAGCGGACGACTTGGCGACACCGGGGAGCTGTTTTTT. Using reference TRBV5-1 and TRBJ2-2 for the parts outside the CDR3, the full variable domain is KAGVTQTPRYLIKTRGQQVTLSCSPISGHRSVSWYQQTPGQGLQFLFEYFSETQRNKGNFPGRFSGRQFSNSRSEMNVSTLELGDSALYLCASSGRLGDTGELFFGEGSRLTVL.

A single count supports this clonotype. The chain uses TRBV12-3 or TRBV12-4 and TRBJ1-1; 9 bases line up with TRBD1. The CDR3 totals 13 residues. The V gene end was trimmed by 6 bases and the J gene end by 12 bases; junction bases not matched to a gene: 11. The CDR3 region has the DNA TGTGCCAGCAGATTTGGGGGACAGGGCCCAACTTTCTTT. Translated, it gives CASRFGGQGPTFF.

This clonotype has just a few counts. The genes are TRBV5-1 and TRBJ2-5, with 7 bases aligning to TRBD2. The CDR3 spans 13 residues. Germline CDR1 SGHRS, CDR2 YFSETQ. Losses at the gene ends were 0 bases for V and 10 bases for J; bases not matched to a gene: 6. The CDR3 loop is CASSLAPSGDQYF. CDR3 DNA: TGCGCCAGCAGCTTGGCCCCTAGCGGTGACCAGTACTTC.

This clonotype showed up just a few times. This rearrangement joins TRBV10-3 to TRBJ1-6, with 12 bases matching TRBD1. This CDR3 spans 16 amino acids. J gave up 8 bases and V 6 bases, and 8 bases lay outside the gene matches. The germline gives CDR1 ENHRY, CDR2 SYGVKD. The DNA of the CDR3 is TGTGCCATCAGGACCGGGACAGGGGGCGCGGATTCACCCCTCCACTTT. Protein product: CAIRTGTGGADSPLHF.

This clonotype was seen only a few times. This chain links TRBV4-1 with TRBJ2-5; D is possibly TRBD1 (6 bases). From germline, CDR1 is MGHRA and CDR2 YSYEKL. The CDR3 has 16 amino acids. Between the trimmed V and J ends, which lost 1 base and 2 bases, there was a span of 14 bases. CDR3 loop: CASSQAGDMLQETQYF. CDR3 DNA sequence: TGCGCCAGCAGCCAAGCTGGGGACATGCTACAAGAGACCCAGTACTTC.

The CDR3 spells CASGRFATNEKLFF. DNA for the CDR3: TGTGCCAGCGGACGGTTTGCAACTAATGAAAAACTGTTTTTT. J is TRBJ1-4 and V is TRBV6-2 or TRBV6-3; no clear D gene. CDR3 length: 14 amino acids. The germline V gene has CDR1 MNHEY and CDR2 SVGEGT. V gave up 8 bases and J gave up 0 bases, with 10 bases separating them.

This clonotype was observed many times. The rearrangement links TRBV7-6 to TRBJ2-2; TRBD1 might be the D (5 bases). Germline V gene lookup returns CDR1 SGHVS and CDR2 FNYEAQ. V lost 5 bases, J lost 1 base, and 11 bases lay in between. This CDR3 spans 15 amino acids. Here the CDR3 DNA reads TGTGCCAGCAGCCCGATAACAGGGAACACCGGGGAGCTGTTTTTT. It yields the protein CASSPITGNTGELFF.